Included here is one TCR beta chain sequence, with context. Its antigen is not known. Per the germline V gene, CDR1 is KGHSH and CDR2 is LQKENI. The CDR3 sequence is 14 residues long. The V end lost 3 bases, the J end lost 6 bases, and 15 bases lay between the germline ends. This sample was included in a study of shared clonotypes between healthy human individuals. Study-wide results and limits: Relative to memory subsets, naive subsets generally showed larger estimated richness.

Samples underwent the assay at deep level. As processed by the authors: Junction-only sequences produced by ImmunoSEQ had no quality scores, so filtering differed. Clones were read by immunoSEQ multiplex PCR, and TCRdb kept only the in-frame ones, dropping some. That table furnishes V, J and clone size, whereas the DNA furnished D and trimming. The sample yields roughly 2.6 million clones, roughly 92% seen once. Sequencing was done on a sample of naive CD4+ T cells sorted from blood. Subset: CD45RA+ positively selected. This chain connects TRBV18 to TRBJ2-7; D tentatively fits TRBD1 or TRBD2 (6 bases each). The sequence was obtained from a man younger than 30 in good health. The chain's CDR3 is CASSPPKEGGEQYF. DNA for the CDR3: TGTGCCAGCTCACCTCCAAAAGAGGGGGGCGAGCAGTACTTC.